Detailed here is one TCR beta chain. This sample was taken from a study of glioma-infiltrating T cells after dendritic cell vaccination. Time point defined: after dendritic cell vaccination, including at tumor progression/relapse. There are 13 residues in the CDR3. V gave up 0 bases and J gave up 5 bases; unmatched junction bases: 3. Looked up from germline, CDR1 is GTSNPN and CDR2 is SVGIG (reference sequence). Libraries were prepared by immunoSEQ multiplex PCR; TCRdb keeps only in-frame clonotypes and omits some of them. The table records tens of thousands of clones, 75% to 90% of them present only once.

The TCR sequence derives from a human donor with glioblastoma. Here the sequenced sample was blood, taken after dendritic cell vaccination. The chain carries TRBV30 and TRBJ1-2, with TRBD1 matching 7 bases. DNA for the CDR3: TGTGCCTGGAGTGTAGGGACAGTTTATGGCTACACCTTC. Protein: CAWSVGTVYGYTF. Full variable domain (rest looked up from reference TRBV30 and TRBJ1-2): SQTIHQWPATLVQPVGSPLSLECTVEGTSNPNLYWYRQAAGRGLQLLFYSVGIGQISSEVPQNLSASRPQDRQFILSSKKLLLSDSGFYLCAWSVGTVYGYTFGSGTRLTVV.